Listed here are 24 T cell receptor beta chains from one sample, sequenced in a study of T cell responses to AZD1222 COVID-19 vaccine. Assay: immunoSEQ multiplex PCR; the TCRdb copy retains only in-frame clones and omits some. The data show roughly 150,000 clones, more than 85% seen once. Sequencing used peripheral blood, obtained after recovery from COVID-19. The receptors here all came from an adult who had recovered from COVID-19.

V usage is TRBV20-1 and J usage is TRBJ2-1, with 7 bases matching TRBD2. Trimming cost V 2 bases and J 12 bases; bases outside gene matches: 4. This CDR3 has 11 residues. CDR1 is DFQATT and CDR2 is SNEGSKA in the germline V gene (reference sequence). The CDR3 DNA reads as TGCAGTGCTAGACCGTCTAGCGGGCAGTTCTTC. The encoded protein is CSARPSSGQFF.

The chain couples TRBV10-2 to TRBJ2-7, with 7 bases aligning to TRBD1. V shed 2 bases, J shed 5 bases, and the junction held 3 bases outside the gene matches. The CDR3 runs to 13 residues. CDR1 is WSHSY, CDR2 SAAADI, per germline. CDR3 nucleotides: TGCGCCAGCAGTGAGCCCGACAGGGACGAGCAGTACTTC. Translated: CASSEPDRDEQYF.

The rearrangement links TRBV7-2 to TRBJ1-6; 7 bases align to TRBD1. The junction had 13 bases not matched to a gene; V was cut back by 4 bases and J by 7 bases. CDR1 SGHTA and CDR2 FQGNSA come from the germline V gene. The CDR3 is 17 residues long. DNA of the CDR3: TGTGCCAGCAGCTCCCTTTTGATGGGACAGCGAAATTCACCCCTCCACTTT. It specifies CASSSLLMGQRNSPLHF. The variable domain in full, with the rest retrieved from reference TRBV7-2 and TRBJ1-6, is GAGVSQSPSNKVTEKGKDVELRCDPISGHTALYWYRQSLGQGLEFLIYFQGNSAPDKSGLPSDRFSAERTGGSVSTLTIQRTQQEDSAVYLCASSSLLMGQRNSPLHFGNGTRLTVT.

This chain joins TRBV6-6 and TRBJ2-7; D may be TRBD1 (5 bases). Germline CDR1 reads MNHNY; CDR2 reads SVGAGI (reference sequence). The CDR3 sequence is 14 residues long. Deletions cut 8 bases from V and 6 bases from J, with 20 bases between. Here the CDR3 DNA reads TGTGCCAGCGCTAGACAGTTACGGTTCCCCGAGCAGTACTTC. Translating it yields CASARQLRFPEQYF.

Here the CDR3 DNA reads TGCAGCGTGGGTGAAGGAGCTTATGGCTACACCTTC. This codes for CSVGEGAYGYTF. The chain joins TRBV29-1 to TRBJ1-2, with D unclear. V was shortened by 6 bases and J by 5 bases, with 13 bases between the two germline ends. Germline CDR1 and CDR2: SQVTM and ANQGSEA. The CDR3 has 12 amino acids.

The chain joins TRBV6-5 to TRBJ1-6; D unresolved. V lost 7 bases and J lost 7, with 14 bases in between. Germline loops: CDR1 MNHEY, CDR2 SVGAGI. CDR3 size: 14 residues. This chain's CDR3 is CASNLDGKNSPLHF. The CDR3, as DNA: TGTGCCAGCAATCTGGACGGAAAAAATTCACCCCTCCACTTT.

The J gene is TRBJ1-1, the V gene TRBV7-9; D is ambiguous. Trimming cost V 2 bases and J 1 base, with 11 bases left between them. CDR3 length: 15 residues. Germline V gene sequence: CDR1 SEHNR, CDR2 FQNEAQ (reference sequence). The CDR3 here is CASSLLAQANTEAFF. DNA for the CDR3: TGTGCCAGCAGCTTATTGGCCCAGGCGAACACTGAAGCTTTCTTT.

The chain is built from TRBV5-1 and TRBJ2-2, with a possible D match to TRBD2 (6 bases). The CDR3 loop spans 16 amino acids. Germline values: CDR1 SGHRS, CDR2 YFSETQ. V was shortened by 4 bases and J by 5 bases, with 18 bases between the two germline ends. The CDR3 region is CASSLLQGAGTGELFF. The CDR3 DNA follows: TGCGCCAGCAGCCTTCTTCAGGGTGCGGGAACCGGGGAGCTGTTTTTT.

The rearrangement joins TRBV19 to TRBJ2-1; 7 nucleotides align to TRBD2. Germline V CDR1 and CDR2: LNHDA, SQIVND (reference sequence). The ends lost 3 bases at V and 9 bases at J; junction bases unmatched: 11. The CDR3 runs 15 residues. The CDR3 bases are TGTGCCAGTAGTATTCTGGCGGGAGTCTCCGGTGAGCAGTTCTTC. Residues: CASSILAGVSGEQFF. Drawing the rest from reference TRBV19 and TRBJ2-1, the complete variable domain is DGGITQSPKYLFRKEGQNVTLSCEQNLNHDAMYWYRQDPGQGLRLIYYSQIVNDFQKGDIAEGYSVSREKKESFPLTVTSAQKNPTAFYLCASSILAGVSGEQFFGPGTRLTVL.

The chain is built from TRBV18 and TRBJ1-5; D not certain. Germline CDR1 is KGHSH and CDR2 is LQKENI. The CDR3 consists of 15 residues. Deletions cut 2 bases from V and 0 bases from J, with 8 bases between. CDR3 region: CASSPTVNSNQPQHF. In DNA, the CDR3 is TGTGCCAGCTCACCAACAGTTAATAGCAATCAGCCCCAGCATTTT.

A single count supports this clone. The rearrangement joins TRBV3-1 (or the pseudogene TRBV3-2) to TRBJ2-7; no clear D gene. CDR1 and CDR2 (germline): LGHDT, YNNKEL (reference sequence). CDR3 length equals 16 residues. V shed 1 base and J shed 2 bases, with 15 bases lying between them. CDR3 bases: TGTGCCAGCAGCCAAGGGCCAAGGGCCCCCACCTACGAGCAGTACTTC. It is translated as CASSQGPRAPTYEQYF.

The count of this clone is one. CDR3: CASSIAAGGSNTGELFF. The CDR3 DNA follows: TGTGCCAGTAGTATAGCAGCGGGAGGATCGAACACCGGGGAGCTGTTTTTT. The V call is TRBV19, the J call TRBJ2-2, with TRBD2 matching over 9 bases. The CDR3 is 17 residues long. Germline V gives CDR1 LNHDA, CDR2 SQIVND (reference sequence). Germline trimming cut 1 base from V and 0 bases from J; bases unmatched to any gene: 3.

V usage is TRBV16 and J usage is TRBJ2-3; a weak D match, TRBD1 (6 bases). The CDR3 runs to 17 residues. Germline V gene data show CDR1 as KGHSY and CDR2 as FQNENV. V gave up 6 bases and J gave up 0 bases, with 19 bases separating them. The CDR3 protein is CASRGRTEGSSTDTQYF. In nucleotides, the CDR3 is TGTGCCAGCAGAGGGCGGACAGAAGGTTCTAGCACAGATACGCAGTATTTT.

A word on this clone: At one of its ends the junction is not consistent with the germline gene, which may arise from a read error. The chain has TRBV6-1 and TRBJ1-1, with TRBD1 identical over 9 bases. CDR3 length equals 16 residues. Germline CDR1 is MNHNS and CDR2 is SASEGT. CDR3 sequence (DNA): TGTGCCAGCAGTGAATTAGGAACAGGGGGCTTCAAATCGGTTATATTT. Translated, it gives CASSELGTGGFKSVIF.

V and J are TRBV7-3 and TRBJ2-1; the D is unclear. The V end lost 2 bases, the J end lost 10 bases, and 18 bases lay between the germline ends. The CDR3 length is 15 residues. Per the germline V gene, CDR1 is SGHTA and CDR2 is FQGTGA. CDR3 DNA: TGTGCCAGCAGCTTACTAGGATCAACAACAATCGAGCAGTTCTTC. This codes for CASSLLGSTTIEQFF.

The chain recombines TRBV11-3 with TRBJ1-2; D ambiguous. CDR1 is SGHNT and CDR2 is YENEEA in the germline V gene. The CDR3 has 10 residues. Trimming removed 10 bases at V and 4 bases at J, with 7 bases between. CDR3 residues: CATRGYGYTF. As DNA, the CDR3 is TGTGCCACCCGAGGCTATGGCTACACCTTC.

The V gene is TRBV5-1, the J gene TRBJ1-2, with D maybe TRBD1 (5 bases). Germline V gives CDR1 SGHRS, CDR2 YFSETQ. CDR3 length equals 15 residues. V was cut by 0 bases and J by 4 bases, with 13 bases left in between. Here the CDR3 reads CASSLALGAGYGYTF. Here the CDR3 DNA reads TGCGCCAGCAGCTTGGCCCTCGGGGCTGGCTATGGCTACACCTTC.

The J gene is TRBJ2-7, the V gene TRBV9; 12 nucleotides line up with TRBD2. The CDR3 consists of 19 residues. V was clipped by 0 bases and J by 2 bases; unmatched bases: 12. Germline V CDR1 and CDR2: SGDLS, YYNGEE. The CDR3 DNA follows: TGTGCCAGCAGCGTAGCCCCACTAGCGGGAGGCGCGGGGGCCTACGAGCAGTACTTC. The encoded protein is CASSVAPLAGGAGAYEQYF.

The chain recombines TRBV5-1 with TRBJ2-3; D possibly corresponds to TRBD2 (5 bases). The CDR3 covers 15 residues. Trimming left V 0 bases short and J 4 bases short, with 12 bases between. In germline, CDR1 is SGHRS, CDR2 YFSETQ. For the CDR3, the DNA is TGCGCCAGCAGCTTGGTGCTAGCTGGGGCAGATACGCAGTATTTT. This gives the protein CASSLVLAGADTQYF.

This clone was recorded once. The chain combines TRBV25-1 with TRBJ2-7; D uncertain. V was clipped by 1 base and J by 8 bases, with 15 bases between them. Germline-derived CDR1 and CDR2 are MGHDK and SYGVNS. The CDR3 is 14 residues long. The CDR3 loop reads CASSELKFGNKQYF. The CDR3 DNA is TGTGCCAGCAGTGAATTGAAGTTTGGCAACAAGCAGTACTTC.

This chain joins TRBV18 and TRBJ2-5, with D possibly matching TRBD2 (5 bases). Germline CDR1 and CDR2: KGHSH and LQKENI. This CDR3 contains 13 residues. Trimming removed 10 bases from V and 1 base from J, with 13 bases in between. This CDR3 is CATMAGAQETQYF. CDR3 sequence (DNA): TGTGCCACAATGGCGGGTGCCCAAGAGACCCAGTACTTC.

CDR3 loop: CASSGPYPDTEAFF. CDR3 DNA sequence: TGTGCCAGCAGCGGACCATACCCGGACACTGAAGCTTTCTTT. V gene TRBV13 combines with J gene TRBJ1-1; D is uncertain. Germline V gene data show CDR1 as PRHDT and CDR2 as FYEKMQ (reference sequence). The V end lost 5 bases, the J end lost 3 bases, and 13 bases lay between the germline ends. This CDR3 spans 14 amino acids.

Here the CDR3 reads CASSFRQGDYGYTF. DNA for the CDR3: TGTGCCAGCAGCTTCCGACAGGGGGACTATGGCTACACCTTC. This chain uses TRBV3-1 (or the pseudogene TRBV3-2) with TRBJ1-2; TRBD1 matches 9 bases. Germline values: CDR1 LGHDT, CDR2 YNNKEL (reference sequence). The CDR3 covers 14 residues. The junction had 4 bases not matched to a gene; V was cut back by 5 bases and J by 3 bases.

In the case of this clone: The same CDR3 is also encoded by other DNA sequences in this sample. This CDR3 is CASSPRPPPNYGYTF. The CDR3 nucleotides read TGTGCCAGCTCACCGAGGCCGCCACCTAACTATGGCTACACCTTC. The chain employs TRBV18 and TRBJ1-2; D gene unclear. Trimming pared 3 bases from V and 0 bases from J, leaving 11 bases between. The CDR3 contains 15 residues. Germline V gene data show CDR1 as KGHSH and CDR2 as LQKENI.